This T cell receptor beta chain was recorded in a study of regulatory T cells in long-lasting Graves disease. According to the study, TCR beta libraries were built with iRepertoire HTBI primers and CDR3-region Arm-PCR. Authors' data handling: Identification of gene segments yielded approximately 62 TRBV and over 12 TRBJ across samples. TCRdb recomputed calls from the multiplex PCR reads with MiXCR, one row per CDR3 protein. Clone size and V and J calls follow TCRdb, not the original study. The sample holds 360,000 or so distinct CDR3 sequences, under 20% seen once. General study results and limits: Persistent disease preferred TRBV28, TRBJ1-2 and TRBJ2-5.

Time point described: newly diagnosed GD, antithyroid drugs for less than 3 months. The TCR library was prepared using RNA isolated from PBMCs. This clonotype was observed at least ten times. The antigen is undetermined. The junction shows a germline mismatch at one end, possibly a read error. CDR3 size: 15 residues. The germline V gene encodes CDR1 LGHNA and CDR2 YNFKEQ. This same sample was also taken into another study, of T cells in Graves' hyperthyroidism and ophthalmopathy. That investigation notes: Patients aged 18 to 65 had newly diagnosed hyperthyroidism that had lasted under 2 months. Most clonotypes expanded in thyroid above 0.001 were likewise present in blood.

The V and J genes are TRBV4-2 and TRBJ2-4; TRBD1 matches at 7 bases. This sample comprised peripheral blood mononuclear cells (PBMCs), obtained at new diagnosis, from a patient treated with antithyroid drugs. The TCR was taken from a woman between 18 and 29 years old with Graves disease. The CDR3 DNA reads TGCGCCAGCAGCCAGCAGACAGGGGCCAAAAACATTCAGTACTTC. This encodes CASSQQTGAKNIQYF.